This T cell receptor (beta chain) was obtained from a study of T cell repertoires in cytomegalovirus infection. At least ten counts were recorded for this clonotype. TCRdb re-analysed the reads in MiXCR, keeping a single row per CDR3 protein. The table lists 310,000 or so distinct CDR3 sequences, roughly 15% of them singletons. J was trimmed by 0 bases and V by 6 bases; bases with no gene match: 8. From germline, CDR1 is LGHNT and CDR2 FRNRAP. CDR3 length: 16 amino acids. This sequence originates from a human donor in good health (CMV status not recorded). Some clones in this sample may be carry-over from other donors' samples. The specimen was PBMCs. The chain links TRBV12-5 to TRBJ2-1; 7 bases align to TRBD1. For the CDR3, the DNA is TGTGCTAGTGGCCCTCCCGGGGACAGCTCCTACAATGAGCAGTTCTTC. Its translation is CASGPPGDSSYNEQFF.